The T cell receptor (beta chain) under discussion was sequenced for a study of T cell clones after liver transplantation. Overall study context: Samples came from ITN030ST, which attempted immunosuppression withdrawal within 2 years of liver transplantation. TCRbeta sequencing after a pre-transplant mixed lymphocyte reaction identified graft-donor-reactive clones, later tracked in post-transplant blood. Subjects received no induction therapy and standard immunosuppression until randomization at 12-24 months post-transplant. Samples came pre-transplant, pre-randomization before withdrawal, and post-randomization after withdrawal ended.

TCRdb keeps only in-frame clones here, not all; method: immunoSEQ multiplex PCR. Of more than 15,000 clones listed, approximately 89% are singletons. The V end lost 5 bases, the J end lost 4 bases, and 16 bases lay between the germline ends. The CDR3 has 15 amino acids. Per germline, CDR1 SGHTA and CDR2 FQGNSA. The J gene is TRBJ2-3, the V gene TRBV7-2, with D perhaps TRBD1 or TRBD2 (6 bases each). Here the sequenced sample was CD8+ T cells from blood, taken before liver transplant. This sequence originates from a human donor who received a liver transplant. The CDR3 nucleotides read TGTGCCAGCAGCCCAACTTGGGGGGCGGCAGATACGCAGTATTTT. It is translated as CASSPTWGAADTQYF.